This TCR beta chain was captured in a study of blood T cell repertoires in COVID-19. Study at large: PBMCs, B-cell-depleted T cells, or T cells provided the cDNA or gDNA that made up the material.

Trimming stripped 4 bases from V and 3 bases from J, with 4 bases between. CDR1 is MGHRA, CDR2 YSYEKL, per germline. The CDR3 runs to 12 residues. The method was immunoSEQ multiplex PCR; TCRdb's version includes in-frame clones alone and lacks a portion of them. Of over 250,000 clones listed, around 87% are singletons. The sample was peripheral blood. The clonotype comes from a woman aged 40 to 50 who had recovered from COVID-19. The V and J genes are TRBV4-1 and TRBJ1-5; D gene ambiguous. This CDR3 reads CASSRPNQPQHF. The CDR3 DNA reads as TGCGCCAGCAGCCGGCCCAATCAGCCCCAGCATTTT.